Below are 23 T cell receptor beta chains sequenced from a single sample in a study of T cell responses to AZD1222 COVID-19 vaccine. Method: immunoSEQ multiplex PCR; TCRdb's copy keeps in-frame clones and lacks some. The top ten hold roughly 0.5% of the sample, which has roughly 170,000 clones, just over 85% seen once. Sequencing was performed on peripheral blood, taken on day 0 of AZD1222 vaccination. The receptor source for this set is an adult in good health.

V usage is TRBV28 and J usage is TRBJ2-1; 7 positions agree with TRBD1. The V and J ends lost 6 bases and 12 bases, in that order; junction bases with no gene match: 8. The CDR3 consists of 12 residues. Germline CDR1 is MDHEN and CDR2 is SYDVKM. The CDR3 loop reads CASSTYRDRQFF. The CDR3 DNA reads as TGTGCCAGCAGCACATACAGGGACAGGCAGTTCTTC.

V usage is TRBV6-5 and J usage is TRBJ1-5; D perhaps matches TRBD1 (6 bases). CDR1 MNHEY and CDR2 SVGAGI come from the germline V gene. This CDR3 comprises 14 residues. V lost 7 bases and J lost 3, with 13 bases in between. The CDR3 sequence is CASTRRQDNQPQHF. As DNA, the CDR3 is TGTGCCAGCACAAGGAGACAGGACAATCAGCCCCAGCATTTT.

This clone is a singleton in its sample. The V call is TRBV7-3, the J call TRBJ2-1, with 13 bases identical to TRBD2. Germline V gene lookup returns CDR1 SGHTA and CDR2 FQGTGA. The trim removed 5 bases at V and 4 bases at J, leaving 8 bases unmatched. The CDR3 consists of 17 residues. The CDR3 DNA reads TGTGCCAGCAGCCCAGGACTAGCGGGAGTTGGATACAATGAGCAGTTCTTC. Protein sequence: CASSPGLAGVGYNEQFF.

V gene TRBV6-5 combines with J gene TRBJ2-2, with D perhaps matching TRBD1 (6 bases). This CDR3 is 14 amino acids long. Looked up from germline, CDR1 is MNHEY and CDR2 is SVGAGI. V lost 7 bases and J 5 bases, leaving 14 bases between the germline ends. The CDR3 nucleotides are TGTGCCAGCACCTTGGGGGCCGGGACCGGGGAGCTGTTTTTT. It translates to CASTLGAGTGELFF.

A single count supports this clone. The chain combines TRBV7-9 with TRBJ1-6; weak D call: TRBD1 (5 bases). Germline V gene lookup returns CDR1 SEHNR and CDR2 FQNEAQ (reference sequence). This CDR3 comprises 12 residues. Trimming pared 1 base from V and 13 bases from J, leaving 8 bases between. The CDR3: CASSLESGPLHF. The DNA for the CDR3 is TGTGCCAGCAGCTTAGAGTCAGGGCCCCTCCACTTT.

On this clone itself: Other DNA sequences from this sample encode an identical CDR3 as well. CDR3: CAWSATYEQYF. The CDR3 DNA reads as TGTGCCTGGAGTGCCACCTACGAGCAGTACTTC. This sequence joins TRBV30 and TRBJ2-7; D call uncertain. The CDR3 consists of 11 residues. Between the trimmed V and J ends, which lost 1 base and 2 bases, there was a span of 3 bases. The V gene's germline CDR1 is GTSNPN and CDR2 SVGIG (reference sequence).

The V gene is TRBV27, the J gene TRBJ1-3; unclear D gene. This CDR3 is built from 15 residues. V shed 2 bases and J shed 0 bases, with 8 bases lying between them. CDR1 MNHEY and CDR2 SMNVEV come from the germline V gene (reference sequence). This CDR3 is CASSLGPNSGNTIYF. As DNA, the CDR3 is TGTGCCAGCAGTTTAGGACCGAACTCTGGAAACACCATATATTTT.

The chain employs TRBV6-5 and TRBJ2-2; 7 bases map to TRBD2. The CDR3 consists of 14 residues. Germline CDR1 MNHEY, CDR2 SVGAGI. The trim removed 9 bases at V and 3 bases at J, leaving 7 bases unmatched. The CDR3 DNA sequence: TGTGCCAGTGGGGCGGGAGACGACACCGGGGAGCTGTTTTTT. Translating gives CASGAGDDTGELFF.

V and J are TRBV6-2 or TRBV6-3 and TRBJ2-1, with a possible D match to TRBD2 (6 bases). In germline, CDR1 is MNHEY, CDR2 SVGEGT. Trimming took off 5 bases at V and 4 bases at J, with 15 bases between the two ends. This CDR3 is 15 amino acids long. The CDR3 protein is CASSRRLREYNEQFF. In nucleotides, the CDR3 is TGTGCCAGCAGTCGGCGGTTACGGGAGTACAATGAGCAGTTCTTC.

This CDR3 reads CASSRGQGAHEQYF. The DNA for the CDR3 is TGTGCCAGCAGCCGGGGACAGGGGGCACACGAGCAGTACTTC. This chain uses TRBV6-5 with TRBJ2-7; 12 nucleotides match TRBD1. The CDR3 is made up of 14 amino acids. V lost 6 bases, J lost 5 bases, and 5 bases stayed unmatched. CDR1 and CDR2 (germline): MNHEY, SVGAGI.

This chain joins TRBV19 and TRBJ2-7; a weak D match, TRBD2 (6 bases). The CDR3 contains 14 residues. In germline, CDR1 is LNHDA, CDR2 SQIVND (reference sequence). Trimming cost V 4 bases and J 0 bases, with 10 bases left between them. CDR3 sequence reads: CASSNGRSSYEQYF. The CDR3 DNA sequence: TGTGCCAGTAGTAACGGGAGAAGCTCCTACGAGCAGTACTTC.

V usage is TRBV30 and J usage is TRBJ2-7, with 11 nucleotides matching TRBD2. Germline CDR1 is GTSNPN and CDR2 is SVGIG (reference sequence). The CDR3 extends over 15 amino acids. V was clipped by 2 bases and J by 5 bases; unmatched bases: 8. CDR3 sequence: CAWSLGSGRADEQYF. The CDR3 nucleotides are TGTGCCTGGAGTCTAGGTAGCGGGAGGGCCGACGAGCAGTACTTC.

This clone was found once. V and J are TRBV19 and TRBJ2-3; D possibly uses TRBD1 or TRBD2 (6 bases each). Germline V gene lookup returns CDR1 LNHDA and CDR2 SQIVND (reference sequence). V lost 7 bases and J 3 bases, leaving 20 bases between the germline ends. The CDR3 is made up of 16 amino acids. CDR3 loop: CASKGRAKGGTDTQYF. CDR3 DNA: TGTGCCAGTAAGGGGCGGGCGAAAGGGGGGACAGATACGCAGTATTTT.

J is TRBJ1-6 and V is TRBV11-3, with TRBD1 identical over 10 bases. This CDR3 has 19 residues. Germline CDR1 SGHNT, CDR2 YENEEA. Trimming at V came to 0 bases and at J to 7 bases, leaving 12 bases not matched to a gene. CDR3 sequence reads: CASSLDPHDRGHWNSPLHF. As DNA, the CDR3 is TGTGCCAGCAGCTTAGATCCCCACGACAGGGGGCATTGGAATTCACCCCTCCACTTT.

This chain uses TRBV28 with TRBJ1-1, with D possibly TRBD1 on 5 matching bases. The germline gives CDR1 MDHEN, CDR2 SYDVKM. Trimming left V 6 bases short and J 2 bases short, with 13 bases between. The CDR3 sequence is 14 residues long. The CDR3 sequence: CASRKSWGNTEAFF. CDR3 in DNA: TGTGCCAGCAGAAAGAGTTGGGGCAACACTGAAGCTTTCTTT.

The chain links TRBV6-6 to TRBJ1-1; the match to TRBD1 covers 7 bases. Trimming cost V 2 bases and J 4 bases; bases outside gene matches: 7. Germline V gives CDR1 MNHNY, CDR2 SVGAGI (reference sequence). The CDR3 sequence is 15 residues long. As DNA, the CDR3 is TGTGCCAGCAGTTACGGTCCACAGGGGAGCACTGAAGCTTTCTTT. It specifies CASSYGPQGSTEAFF.

This clone was observed once. The genes are TRBV10-3 and TRBJ1-1; D gene ambiguous. This CDR3 is built from 14 residues. Trimming pared 0 bases from V and 1 base from J, leaving 6 bases between. Germline lookup yields CDR1 ENHRY and CDR2 SYGVKD. CDR3 loop: CAISESSRNTEAFF. The CDR3 DNA reads as TGTGCCATCAGTGAGTCTTCGAGGAACACTGAAGCTTTCTTT.

The CDR3 nucleotides are TGTGCCAGCACCACAGAGGACAGGCGAACCGGGGAGCTGTTTTTT. It translates to CASTTEDRRTGELFF. This rearrangement joins TRBV9 to TRBJ2-2; TRBD1 agrees at 7 bases. V lost 6 bases and J lost 5; bases outside the gene matches: 10. The CDR3 totals 15 residues. Germline CDR1 and CDR2: SGDLS and YYNGEE.

In its sample, this clone was seen a few times. The chain combines TRBV11-3 with TRBJ2-3; TRBD1 is a possible D gene (6 bases). This CDR3 is 12 amino acids long. Deletions cut 5 bases from V and 5 bases from J, with 8 bases between. From germline, CDR1 is SGHNT and CDR2 YENEEA. CDR3 nucleotides: TGTGCCAGCAGCCCGGACAGAGATACGCAGTATTTT. Amino acids: CASSPDRDTQYF.

In this sample, this clone turned up once. V usage is TRBV2 and J usage is TRBJ2-5; 8 nucleotides match TRBD1. The CDR3 loop spans 14 amino acids. Germline values: CDR1 SNHLY, CDR2 FYNNEI. V was clipped by 7 bases and J by 7 bases; unmatched bases: 11. The chain's CDR3 is CASTLRTGPGTQYF. The CDR3 DNA follows: TGTGCCAGCACATTAAGGACAGGGCCTGGGACCCAGTACTTC.

This chain connects TRBV7-2 to TRBJ1-1; D gene unclear. This CDR3 has 14 residues. V lost 5 bases to trimming and J lost 4 bases, with 14 bases between them. From germline, CDR1 is SGHTA and CDR2 FQGNSA. The CDR3 loop is CASSPGAQSTEAFF. The DNA for the CDR3 is TGTGCCAGCAGCCCGGGAGCTCAGAGCACTGAAGCTTTCTTT.

The V call is TRBV7-3, the J call TRBJ2-6, with 9 bases lining up with TRBD1. The CDR3 has 17 residues. Unmatched junction bases numbered 4, after V lost 3 bases and J lost 1 base. Germline V gene data show CDR1 as SGHTA and CDR2 as FQGTGA. The CDR3 sequence: CASSFGQGTSGANVLTF. DNA for the CDR3: TGTGCCAGCAGCTTCGGACAGGGGACATCTGGGGCCAACGTCCTGACTTTC.

The J gene is TRBJ1-5, the V gene TRBV5-6; no definite D call. V lost 1 base to trimming and J lost 1 base, with 12 bases between them. Germline V gives CDR1 SGHDT, CDR2 YYEEEE. The CDR3 runs 16 residues. CDR3 region: CASSLNWVNSNQPQHF. The CDR3, as DNA: TGTGCCAGCAGCTTGAATTGGGTTAACAGCAATCAGCCCCAGCATTTT.